The 25 T cell receptor beta chains below all came from one sample that was sequenced in a study of blood T cell repertoires in COVID-19 (dated by TCRdb to the early 2020s). Library preparation employed the immunoSEQ multiplex PCR assay. Held by TCRdb, this immuneACCESS table contains in-frame sequences only and omits some clones. Under half of the omission traces to an unresolved V gene where checked; the cause of the rest is unknown. The sample profile shows roughly 100,000 clones; 90% of them were found once. Roughly 5% of the sample is held by the ten biggest clonotypes. The sample taken for sequencing was peripheral blood. The receptors were gathered from a man aged 45 to 65 with acute or convalescent COVID-19.

The chain combines TRBV25-1 with TRBJ1-2; 8 bases map to TRBD1. This CDR3 spans 12 amino acids. With V trimmed by 7 bases and J by 6 bases, 4 bases remained unmatched. Germline V gene data show CDR1 as MGHDK and CDR2 as SYGVNS. CDR3 coding DNA: TGTGCCAGCAACCAGGGGGCGCATGGCTACACCTTC. Protein sequence: CASNQGAHGYTF.

This chain connects TRBV7-8 to TRBJ2-1; 10 nucleotides match TRBD2. The CDR3 sequence is 21 residues long. V lost 7 bases to trimming and J lost 0 bases; unmatched junction nucleotides: 21. Germline V gene sequence: CDR1 SGHVS, CDR2 FQNEAQ. The CDR3 loop reads CASTPGDGSGRTSNSYNEQFF. CDR3 in DNA: TGTGCCAGCACCCCAGGGGATGGTAGCGGGAGGACCTCAAACTCCTACAATGAGCAGTTCTTC.

The genes are TRBV14 and TRBJ2-1; tentatively, D is TRBD2 (6 bases). The V gene lost 2 bases and the J gene lost 6 bases, with 11 bases spanning the gap. Germline CDR1 and CDR2: SGHDN and FVKESK. The length of the CDR3 is 14 residues. For the CDR3, the DNA is TGTGCCAGCAGCCAACATCGGGGGTCCAATGAGCAGTTCTTC. As protein: CASSQHRGSNEQFF.

On this clone itself: One end of the junction varies from germline; a read error may be responsible. The sample carries other DNA sequences with the same CDR3. The chain employs TRBV9 and TRBJ2-7; 10 nucleotides match TRBD2. From germline, CDR1 is SGDLS and CDR2 YYNGEE. This CDR3 region has 15 residues. This CDR3 reads CASSVEESGLAPTHF. CDR3 in DNA: TGCGCCAGCAGCGTAGAGGAGTCGGGACTAGCGCCAACGCACTTC. Looking up the rest from reference TRBV9 and TRBJ2-7 gives the full variable domain: DSGVTQTPKHLITATGQRVTLRCSPRSGDLSVYWYQQSLDQGLQFLIQYYNGEERAKGNILERFSAQQFPDLHSELNLSSLELGDSALYFCASSVEESGLAPTHFGPGTRLTVT.

The CDR3 is CASSAPGLAGKNEQFF. CDR3 DNA sequence: TGTGCCAGCAGCGCACCGGGACTAGCGGGAAAAAATGAGCAGTTCTTC. The rearrangement uses TRBV7-8 and TRBJ2-1; TRBD2 agrees at 13 bases. The trim removed 5 bases at V and 7 bases at J, leaving 8 bases unmatched. The CDR3 is 16 residues long. Looked up from germline, CDR1 is SGHVS and CDR2 is FQNEAQ.

The chain links TRBV21-1 to TRBJ1-1. TRBV21-1 is shown as a pseudogene. The CDR3 totals 16 residues. In nucleotides, the CDR3 is TGTGCCAGCAGCAAAGCCCCGGGGGAGGGGAACACTGAAGCTTTCTTT. As protein: CASSKAPGEGNTEAFF.

The chain combines TRBV5-1 with TRBJ2-7; 9 bases align to TRBD2. V trimming: 3 bases; J trimming: 6 bases; junction bases outside the gene matches: 4. The CDR3 has 13 residues. From germline, CDR1 is SGHRS and CDR2 YFSETQ. CDR3 sequence: CASSWTSEVEQYF. CDR3 bases: TGCGCCAGCAGCTGGACTAGCGAGGTCGAGCAGTACTTC.

This clone has just a few counts. The rearrangement links TRBV5-6 to TRBJ2-2; 9 nucleotides line up with TRBD2. Per germline, CDR1 SGHDT and CDR2 YYEEEE. The CDR3 covers 15 residues. V shed 5 bases and J 3 bases; nucleotides not matched to a gene: 5. The CDR3 reads CASSYSGSYTGELFF. The CDR3, as DNA: TGTGCCAGCAGTTATAGCGGGAGTTACACCGGGGAGCTGTTTTTT.

The rearrangement uses TRBV27 and TRBJ2-3; 9 bases line up with TRBD2. The CDR3 is made up of 16 amino acids. In germline, CDR1 is MNHEY, CDR2 SMNVEV (reference sequence). V trimming: 0 bases; J trimming: 6 bases; junction bases outside the gene matches: 7. The CDR3 reads CASSLSAGGQRDTQYF. The CDR3 DNA is TGTGCCAGCAGTTTATCGGCGGGAGGGCAACGGGATACGCAGTATTTT.

This chain connects TRBV10-3 to TRBJ2-2; TRBD1 agrees at 10 bases. Trimming at V came to 0 bases and at J to 4 bases, leaving 8 bases not matched to a gene. Germline V gene data show CDR1 as ENHRY and CDR2 as SYGVKD. CDR3 length equals 18 residues. In DNA, the CDR3 is TGTGCCATCAGTGAGTCGAGTGGGGGACAGGGGATCACCGGGGAGCTGTTTTTT. This gives the protein CAISESSGGQGITGELFF.

This rearrangement joins TRBV3-1 (or the pseudogene TRBV3-2) to TRBJ1-6, with D possibly TRBD1 on 6 matching bases. The ends were cut back, 2 bases at V and 7 bases at J, with 12 bases in the middle. The CDR3 runs to 15 residues. Germline CDR1 is LGHDT and CDR2 is YNNKEL (reference sequence). The CDR3 sequence: CASSQSDSNNSPLHF. The CDR3 nucleotides read TGTGCCAGCAGCCAATCGGACAGTAACAATTCACCCCTCCACTTT.

The chain couples TRBV10-1 to TRBJ2-1; 7 bases agree with TRBD1. V shed 5 bases and J 4 bases; nucleotides not matched to a gene: 11. This CDR3 contains 16 residues. CDR1 and CDR2 (germline): WNHNN, SYGVQD (reference sequence). DNA for the CDR3: TGCGCCAGCAGTAGTGCCGGACAGGCACCATACAATGAGCAGTTCTTC. Amino acid sequence: CASSSAGQAPYNEQFF.

The chain joins TRBV10-3 to TRBJ2-2, with 9 bases identical to TRBD2. The CDR3 contains 15 residues. Germline V CDR1 and CDR2: ENHRY, SYGVKD. The trim removed 11 bases at V and 5 bases at J, leaving 12 bases unmatched. This chain's CDR3 is CAHREAGGDTGELFF. The CDR3 DNA follows: TGTGCCCATCGGGAAGCGGGAGGCGATACCGGGGAGCTGTTTTTT.

This sequence joins TRBV2 and TRBJ1-2; 9 nucleotides agree with TRBD1. Germline trimming cut 4 bases from V and 3 bases from J; bases unmatched to any gene: 0. Per germline, CDR1 SNHLY and CDR2 FYNNEI. The CDR3 covers 13 residues. CDR3: CASSGTGDYGYTF. CDR3 bases: TGTGCCAGCAGTGGGACAGGGGACTATGGCTACACCTTC. Full variable domain (rest looked up from reference TRBV2 and TRBJ1-2): EPEVTQTPSHQVTQMGQEVILRCVPISNHLYFYWYRQILGQKVEFLVSFYNNEISEKSEIFDDQFSVERPDGSNFTLKIRSTKLEDSAMYFCASSGTGDYGYTFGSGTRLTVV.

V gene TRBV5-5 combines with J gene TRBJ1-5, with TRBD1 identical over 10 bases. CDR3 size: 15 residues. Trimming took 4 bases from V and 4 from J; bases not matched to a gene: 5. Germline V CDR1 and CDR2: SGHKS, YYEKEE (reference sequence). This CDR3 reads CASSIGQGGNQPQHF. DNA of the CDR3: TGTGCCAGCAGCATCGGACAGGGGGGGAATCAGCCCCAGCATTTT.

The V gene is TRBV30, the J gene TRBJ2-1; 8 nucleotides match TRBD1. The CDR3 consists of 15 residues. The J segment lost 7 bases and the V segment lost 1 base, leaving 9 bases of the junction unmatched. Germline V lookup: CDR1 GTSNPN, CDR2 SVGIG (reference sequence). The CDR3 region is CAWSDAQGASNEQFF. Here the CDR3 DNA reads TGTGCCTGGAGTGACGCGCAGGGGGCCTCTAATGAGCAGTTCTTC.

This clone was observed a handful of times. The rearrangement joins TRBV7-2 to TRBJ2-7; 7 nucleotides agree with TRBD2. Germline CDR1 and CDR2: SGHTA and FQGNSA. Germline trimming cut 5 bases from V and 2 bases from J; bases unmatched to any gene: 9. This CDR3 has 15 residues. CDR3 DNA sequence: TGTGCCAGCAGCCGCCGGGGCGGGAGAGCCTACGAGCAGTACTTC. This sequence encodes CASSRRGGRAYEQYF.

This chain uses TRBV5-4 with TRBJ2-3, with TRBD2 matching 11 bases. Germline values: CDR1 SGHNT, CDR2 YYREEE (reference sequence). This CDR3 is built from 16 residues. V was pared by 3 bases and J by 5 bases, with 8 bases of the junction left unmatched. CDR3 amino acids: CASSSPQTSGEDTQYF. For the CDR3, the DNA is TGTGCCAGCAGCTCCCCACAGACTAGCGGGGAAGATACGCAGTATTTT. Complete variable domain (other parts from reference TRBV5-4 and TRBJ2-3): ETGVTQSPTHLIKTRGQQVTLRCSSQSGHNTVSWYQQALGQGPQFIFQYYREEENGRGNFPPRFSGLQFPNYSSELNVNALELDDSALYLCASSSPQTSGEDTQYFGPGTRLTVL.

The CDR3 DNA follows: TGCGCCAGCAGCCTACAGGGGGAGAGGGACTCACCCCTCCACTTT. This translates into CASSLQGERDSPLHF. The chain carries TRBV5-1 and TRBJ1-6, with 8 bases matching TRBD1. CDR3 length: 15 residues. Per the germline V gene, CDR1 is SGHRS and CDR2 is YFSETQ. The V segment lost 4 bases and the J segment 10 bases; nucleotides outside the gene matches: 10.

The chain combines TRBV29-1 with TRBJ1-2; D may be TRBD1 (5 bases). Trimming pared 3 bases from V and 0 bases from J, leaving 17 bases between. Germline-derived CDR1 and CDR2 are SQVTM and ANQGSEA. The CDR3 contains 16 residues. In DNA form, the CDR3 reads TGCAGCGTTGATAGGGAGGGGCAGATCACTAACTATGGCTACACCTTC. This codes for CSVDREGQITNYGYTF.

Concerning this clone: An end of the junction does not agree with germline; a read error may underlie this. This sequence joins TRBV18 and TRBJ2-1; D uncertain. Germline V gene sequence: CDR1 KGHSH, CDR2 LQKENI. The CDR3 runs 13 residues. CDR3 in amino acids: CASSPLSFNEQFF. The CDR3 bases are TGTGCCAGCTCACCTCTGTCCTTCAATGAGCAGTTCTTC.

The V call is TRBV18, the J call TRBJ1-3; 7 bases fit TRBD1. Losses at the gene ends were 5 bases for V and 0 bases for J; bases not matched to a gene: 7. Germline values: CDR1 KGHSH, CDR2 LQKENI. CDR3 length: 16 residues. The CDR3 nucleotides read TGTGCCAGCTCAGCCGCGGACAGGCTCTCTGGAAACACCATATATTTT. Its translation is CASSAADRLSGNTIYF.

The CDR3 loop is CASSLGGSAGELFF. The CDR3 DNA is TGTGCCAGCAGCTTGGGCGGGAGTGCCGGGGAGCTGTTTTTT. The chain has TRBV5-4 and TRBJ2-2, with 7 bases fitting TRBD2. J lost 6 bases, V lost 0 bases, and 2 bases had no gene match. Germline assignment: CDR1 SGHNT and CDR2 YYREEE (reference sequence). The CDR3 sequence is 14 residues long.

This clone has more than one count but fewer than ten. The chain recombines TRBV4-1 with TRBJ2-7; D perhaps matches TRBD1 (5 bases). Germline loops: CDR1 MGHRA, CDR2 YSYEKL. V lost 1 base and J 3 bases, leaving 16 bases between the germline ends. This CDR3 is built from 16 residues. CDR3 residues: CASSQARQGYRYEQYF. The CDR3 DNA follows: TGCGCCAGCAGCCAAGCACGCCAGGGTTATCGCTACGAGCAGTACTTC.

This clone was picked up a small number of times. The rearrangement joins TRBV5-1 to TRBJ1-6; D possibly corresponds to TRBD1 (6 bases). Trimming took 4 bases from V and 7 from J, leaving 12 bases between them. The germline CDR1 and CDR2 sequences are SGHRS and YFSETQ. This CDR3 comprises 14 residues. The chain's CDR3 is CASSLQGENSPLHF. The CDR3 DNA reads as TGCGCCAGCAGCCTACAGGGTGAGAATTCACCCCTCCACTTT.